The subject of this entry is one TCR beta chain. What it recognizes is unknown. This sample stems from a study of Ad26.COV2.S vaccination and SARS-CoV-2 variants. Study-wide results and limits: Vaccinated individuals (as opposed to placebo recipients) had higher spike-specific TCR breadth.

TCRdb's table, derived via immunoSEQ multiplex PCR, lists solely in-frame clones and lacks some. The table has hundreds of thousands of clones, 80% to 90% seen once. The treatment is: around 19 received Ad26.COV2.S at low or high dose, single or two shots; about 5 received placebo; per-sample allocation not given. Sampling was performed 63 days after the first vaccine or placebo injection. The CDR3 consists of 15 residues. The junction had 7 bases not matched to a gene; V was cut back by 3 bases and J by 4 bases. Germline assignment: CDR1 MNHNS and CDR2 SASEGT. This sample comprised peripheral blood, obtained in a trial of Ad26.COV2.S vaccine versus placebo. The V and J genes are TRBV6-1 and TRBJ2-7; 9 bases match TRBD1. The origin of this receptor is a person aged 18-65 years who received the Ad26.COV2.S COVID-19 vaccine or a placebo. CDR3: CASSDLGTGTYEQYF. The CDR3 DNA reads TGTGCCAGCAGTGACCTTGGGACAGGGACTTACGAGCAGTACTTC.